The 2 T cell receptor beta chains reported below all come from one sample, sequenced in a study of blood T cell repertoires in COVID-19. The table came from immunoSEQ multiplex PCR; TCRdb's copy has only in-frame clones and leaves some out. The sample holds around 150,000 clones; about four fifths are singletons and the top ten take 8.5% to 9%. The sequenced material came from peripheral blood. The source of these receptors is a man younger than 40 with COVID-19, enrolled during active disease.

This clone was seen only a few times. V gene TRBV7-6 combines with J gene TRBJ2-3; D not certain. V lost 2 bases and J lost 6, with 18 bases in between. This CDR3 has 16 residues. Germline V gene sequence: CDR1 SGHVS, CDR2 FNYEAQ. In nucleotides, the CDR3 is TGTGCCAGCAGCTTACGGGTAGAGATAGGTTTGGATACGCAGTATTTT. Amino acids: CASSLRVEIGLDTQYF.

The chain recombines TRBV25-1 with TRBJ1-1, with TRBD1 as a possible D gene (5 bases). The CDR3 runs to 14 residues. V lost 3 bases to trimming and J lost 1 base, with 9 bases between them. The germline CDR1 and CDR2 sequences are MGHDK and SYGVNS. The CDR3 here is CASSEIDRNTEAFF. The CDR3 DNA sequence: TGTGCCAGCAGTGAGATAGACAGGAACACTGAAGCTTTCTTT. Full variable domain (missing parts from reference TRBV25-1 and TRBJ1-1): EADIYQTPRYLVIGTGKKITLECSQTMGHDKMYWYQQDPGMELHLIHYSYGVNSTEKGDLSSESTVSRIRTEHFPLTLESARPSHTSQYLCASSEIDRNTEAFFGQGTRLTVV.